The clone carrying this T cell receptor (beta chain) was detected ten times or more. The sample is drawn from a study of human T cells and chemical hapten exposure. The CDR3 contains 14 residues. Trimming pared 7 bases from V and 7 bases from J, leaving 19 bases between. Noted time point: patch test 3, about 24 weeks after DPC sensitization. Stated treatment: therapeutic diphenylcyclopropenone sensitization with weekly scalp DPC. One entry per CDR3 protein results from TCRdb running MiXCR on the RACE reads. Here the sample spans some 32,000 distinct CDR3 sequences, approximately 6% being singletons. This clonotype was obtained from a young man with alopecia areata. Some clones in this sample may be carry-over from other donors' samples. This specimen consisted of whole blood, obtained in connection with sensitization to the hapten diphenylcyclopropenone (DPC). This sequence joins TRBV12-3 or TRBV12-4 and TRBJ1-1; TRBD1 might be the D (5 bases). CDR3 protein: CASNPGTDYNEAFF. CDR3 DNA: TGTGCCAGCAACCCCGGGACGGACTATAATGAAGCTTTCTTT.